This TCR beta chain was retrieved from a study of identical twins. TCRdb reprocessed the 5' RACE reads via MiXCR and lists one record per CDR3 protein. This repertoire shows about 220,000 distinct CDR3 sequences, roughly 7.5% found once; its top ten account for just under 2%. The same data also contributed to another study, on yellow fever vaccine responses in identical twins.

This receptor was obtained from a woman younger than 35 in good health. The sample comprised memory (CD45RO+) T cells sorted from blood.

Here the CDR3 reads CASSQGLAETQYF. As DNA, the CDR3 is TGTGCCAGCAGCCAAGGCCTAGCGGAGACCCAGTACTTC. The chain has TRBV14 and TRBJ2-5; perhaps TRBD2 as D (6 bases). Between the trimmed V and J ends, which lost 1 base and 5 bases, there was a span of 8 bases. CDR1 and CDR2 (germline): SGHDN, FVKESK. The CDR3 is made up of 13 amino acids.